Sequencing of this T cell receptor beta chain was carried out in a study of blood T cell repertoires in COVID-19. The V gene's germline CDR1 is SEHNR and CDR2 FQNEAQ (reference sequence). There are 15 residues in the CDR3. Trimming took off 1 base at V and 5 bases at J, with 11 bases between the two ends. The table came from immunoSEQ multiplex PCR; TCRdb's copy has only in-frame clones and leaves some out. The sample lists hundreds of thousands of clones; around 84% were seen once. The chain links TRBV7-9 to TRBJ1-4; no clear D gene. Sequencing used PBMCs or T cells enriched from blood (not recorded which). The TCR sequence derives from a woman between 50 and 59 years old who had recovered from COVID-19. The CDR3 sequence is CASSLGGRRNEKLFF. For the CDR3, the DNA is TGTGCCAGCAGCTTAGGAGGGAGACGGAATGAAAAACTGTTTTTT.